The 23 T cell receptor beta chains given below trace back to one sample, sequenced in a study of blood T cells in healthy people across ages. Then a second PCR, running roughly 7 to 12 cycles, was carried out with a sample-barcoded 5' primer and a J-beta primer mix. MiXCR was run by TCRdb on the 5' RACE reads, yielding one entry per CDR3 protein. The table shows 750,000 to 950,000 distinct CDR3 sequences, with roughly 25% occurring only once. The sample also formed part of further work on T cells of mothers and their children.

Sequencing was performed on blood. These receptors were obtained from a boy between 5 and 17 years old in good health.

This clonotype was seen a single time. The chain carries TRBV11-3 and TRBJ2-6; D is unclear. V was trimmed by 2 bases and J by 5 bases, leaving 13 bases between them. CDR1 SGHNT and CDR2 YENEEA come from the germline V gene. This CDR3 is built from 16 residues. The CDR3 bases are TGTGCCAGCAGCTTAACTACGCGCACAAGGGCCAACGTCCTGACTTTC. Protein sequence: CASSLTTRTRANVLTF.

This clonotype has only a few counts. V usage is TRBV10-3 and J usage is TRBJ2-3; a possible D gene is TRBD2 (5 bases). CDR1 ENHRY and CDR2 SYGVKD come from the germline V gene. Trimming left V 9 bases short and J 5 bases short, with 12 bases between. The CDR3 totals 12 residues. In DNA, the CDR3 is TGTGCCATTAGCTCAGGAGGAGATACGCAGTATTTT. It is translated as CAISSGGDTQYF.

This clonotype was detected only once. This chain joins TRBV20-1 and TRBJ1-3; 9 nucleotides line up with TRBD1. This CDR3 is 16 amino acids long. Germline V CDR1 and CDR2: DFQATT, SNEGSKA (reference sequence). The V segment lost 0 bases and the J segment 2 bases; nucleotides outside the gene matches: 5. The CDR3 DNA reads TGCAGTGCTAGAGATCTACGACAGGGGGCTGGAAACACCATATATTTT. Its protein product is CSARDLRQGAGNTIYF.

The chain is built from TRBV7-9 and TRBJ2-5; 7 bases map to TRBD2. This CDR3 contains 16 residues. Germline-derived CDR1 and CDR2 are SEHNR and FQNEAQ (reference sequence). Trimming removed 1 base from V and 0 bases from J; junction bases left unmatched: 5. The CDR3 loop reads CASSLEGTTYQETQYF. The CDR3 bases are TGTGCCAGCAGCTTAGAAGGGACTACGTACCAAGAGACCCAGTACTTC.

This clonotype has only a few counts. The chain employs TRBV6-2 or TRBV6-3 and TRBJ2-5; D may be TRBD1 (5 bases). The V gene's germline CDR1 is MNHEY and CDR2 SVGEGT. V lost 2 bases, J lost 1 base, and 11 bases lay in between. The CDR3 loop spans 15 amino acids. This CDR3 is CASSYEIRGQETQYF. DNA of the CDR3: TGTGCCAGCAGTTACGAGATAAGGGGCCAAGAGACCCAGTACTTC.

This clonotype was seen many times. The J gene is TRBJ1-5, the V gene TRBV4-1, with no clear D. Germline CDR1 and CDR2: MGHRA and YSYEKL. There are 13 residues in the CDR3. Trimming took 4 bases from V and 0 from J, leaving 4 bases between them. The CDR3 DNA reads TGCGCCAGCAGCCCCCGTAGCAATCAGCCCCAGCATTTT. Translated: CASSPRSNQPQHF.

This clonotype was seen a few times. The chain links TRBV5-1 to TRBJ2-6; perhaps TRBD1 as D (5 bases). V was shortened by 3 bases and J by 4 bases, with 23 bases between the two germline ends. Germline V gene sequence: CDR1 SGHRS, CDR2 YFSETQ. The CDR3 contains 19 residues. This CDR3 reads CASSWWTSAFIRGANVLTF. CDR3 coding DNA: TGCGCCAGCAGCTGGTGGACAAGTGCCTTTATAAGAGGGGCCAACGTCCTGACTTTC. Using reference TRBV5-1 and TRBJ2-6 for the parts outside the CDR3, the full variable domain is KAGVTQTPRYLIKTRGQQVTLSCSPISGHRSVSWYQQTPGQGLQFLFEYFSETQRNKGNFPGRFSGRQFSNSRSEMNVSTLELGDSALYLCASSWWTSAFIRGANVLTFGAGSRLTVL.

This clonotype appeared once. The chain carries TRBV19 and TRBJ1-5; D gene uncertain. Germline CDR1 LNHDA, CDR2 SQIVND (reference sequence). CDR3 length: 12 amino acids. Trimming cost V 10 bases and J 0 bases, with 7 bases left between them. CDR3 sequence: CATQDSNQPQHF. The CDR3 DNA follows: TGTGCCACCCAGGATAGCAATCAGCCCCAGCATTTT.

At least ten counts were recorded for this clonotype. The rearrangement links TRBV4-1 to TRBJ2-7, with D possibly matching TRBD1 (5 bases). Deletions cut 1 base from V and 7 bases from J, with 11 bases between. The CDR3 totals 13 residues. Germline values: CDR1 MGHRA, CDR2 YSYEKL. CDR3 residues: CASSQVWSGEQYF. The CDR3 DNA is TGCGCCAGCAGCCAAGTATGGTCAGGGGAGCAGTACTTC.

This clonotype was observed at least ten times. The CDR3 reads CASSRTGTGFSGANVLTF. CDR3 nucleotide sequence: TGTGCCAGCAGTCGTACCGGGACAGGCTTCTCTGGGGCCAACGTCCTGACTTTC. The chain is built from TRBV2 and TRBJ2-6, with TRBD1 matching over 8 bases. Per the germline V gene, CDR1 is SNHLY and CDR2 is FYNNEI. This CDR3 comprises 18 residues. V shed 5 bases, J shed 0 bases, and the junction held 9 bases outside the gene matches. Supplemented by reference TRBV2 and TRBJ2-6, the full variable domain reads EPEVTQTPSHQVTQMGQEVILRCVPISNHLYFYWYRQILGQKVEFLVSFYNNEISEKSEIFDDQFSVERPDGSNFTLKIRSTKLEDSAMYFCASSRTGTGFSGANVLTFGAGSRLTVL.

This clonotype was found a few times. The gene calls are TRBV6-5 and TRBJ2-1, with unresolved D. Trimming took off 7 bases at V and 9 bases at J, with 13 bases between the two ends. This CDR3 has 12 amino acids. Germline V gene sequence: CDR1 MNHEY, CDR2 SVGAGI. The chain's CDR3 is CASKLSFGEQFF. Here the CDR3 DNA reads TGTGCCAGCAAGTTGAGTTTCGGTGAGCAGTTCTTC.

This clonotype came up a few times. The J gene is TRBJ2-2, the V gene TRBV7-9; D unresolved. V shed 5 bases and J shed 9 bases, with 7 bases lying between them. The CDR3 consists of 11 residues. Germline CDR1 is SEHNR and CDR2 is FQNEAQ (reference sequence). CDR3 sequence: CASSPSRELFF. Written as DNA, the CDR3 is TGTGCCAGCAGCCCAAGCAGGGAGCTGTTTTTT.

A single count supports this clonotype. V and J are TRBV6-6 and TRBJ2-5; TRBD1 matches 7 bases. In germline, CDR1 is MNHNY, CDR2 SVGAGI (reference sequence). The V gene end was trimmed by 2 bases and the J gene end by 6 bases; junction bases not matched to a gene: 6. This CDR3 spans 14 amino acids. CDR3 loop: CASSYPTGEQTQYF. In DNA form, the CDR3 reads TGTGCCAGCAGTTACCCTACAGGGGAACAGACCCAGTACTTC.

The rearrangement links TRBV30 to TRBJ1-2; D uncertain. The ends were cut back, 2 bases at V and 3 bases at J, with 7 bases in the middle. Per germline, CDR1 GTSNPN and CDR2 SVGIG (reference sequence). The CDR3 has 12 amino acids. The CDR3 DNA is TGTGCCTGGAGTCCCCACGACTATGGCTACACCTTC. Amino acids: CAWSPHDYGYTF.

The chain combines TRBV2 with TRBJ2-7; no definite D call. V lost 0 bases and J lost 6, with 0 bases in between. This CDR3 contains 10 residues. Germline loops: CDR1 SNHLY, CDR2 FYNNEI. The CDR3 is CASSEAEQYF. The DNA for the CDR3 is TGTGCCAGCAGTGAAGCCGAGCAGTACTTC.

The genes are TRBV7-9 and TRBJ2-7; 7 positions match TRBD2. Germline V lookup: CDR1 SEHNR, CDR2 FQNEAQ (reference sequence). V gave up 5 bases and J gave up 2 bases; unmatched junction bases: 9. This CDR3 has 15 amino acids. The CDR3 reads CASSITGTIAYEQYF. CDR3 nucleotide sequence: TGTGCCAGCAGCATCACCGGGACTATAGCCTACGAGCAGTACTTC.

This chain links TRBV20-1 with TRBJ2-7; D remains unclear. The CDR3 runs to 12 residues. Trimming took off 7 bases at V and 2 bases at J, with 12 bases between the two ends. Germline V gives CDR1 DFQATT, CDR2 SNEGSKA (reference sequence). The CDR3: CSGHGPTYEQYF. The CDR3 DNA reads as TGCAGTGGTCATGGCCCAACCTACGAGCAGTACTTC.

The chain has TRBV2 and TRBJ2-1, with 9 bases aligning to TRBD2. The junction had 13 bases not matched to a gene; V was cut back by 5 bases and J by 14 bases. The germline gives CDR1 SNHLY, CDR2 FYNNEI. The CDR3 extends over 14 amino acids. DNA for the CDR3: TGTGCCAGCAGTCCCGGGACTAGCTCCAAGTTGGAGTTCTTC. Translating it yields CASSPGTSSKLEFF.

The chain recombines TRBV7-9 with TRBJ2-7; TRBD1 might be the D (7 bases). The germline V gene has CDR1 SEHNR and CDR2 FQNEAQ (reference sequence). The length of the CDR3 is 13 residues. Trimming left V 5 bases short and J 10 bases short, with 18 bases between. The CDR3 protein is CASSLRRGLEQYF. CDR3 in DNA: TGTGCCAGCAGCCTCAGGAGGGGGCTCGAACAGTACTTC.

This clonotype was seen more than once but under ten times. CDR3 sequence (DNA): TGTGCCAGTGGAAGCCTCGGGACAGCTTCGGAGCAGTACTTC. Its translation: CASGSLGTASEQYF. This chain joins TRBV19 and TRBJ2-7, with 7 bases identical to TRBD1. CDR1 is LNHDA and CDR2 is SQIVND in the germline V gene (reference sequence). The CDR3 spans 14 residues. The ends lost 8 bases at V and 7 bases at J; junction bases unmatched: 14.

In its sample, this clonotype was seen a few times. The rearrangement links TRBV5-8 to TRBJ1-1; 8 nucleotides match TRBD1. The CDR3 runs 14 residues. CDR1 and CDR2 (germline): SGHTS, YDEGEE. J lost 3 bases, V lost 3 bases, and 4 bases had no gene match. CDR3 amino acids: CASSSQGAYTEAFF. The CDR3 DNA follows: TGTGCCAGCAGCTCTCAGGGGGCGTACACTGAAGCTTTCTTT.

This clonotype showed up many times. The chain carries TRBV7-2 and TRBJ2-5; D ambiguous. This CDR3 region has 12 residues. The germline V and J ends were trimmed by 5 bases and 0 bases, with 4 bases remaining between them. CDR1 is SGHTA and CDR2 is FQGNSA in the germline V gene. The CDR3 bases are TGTGCCAGCAGCATAAACCAAGAGACCCAGTACTTC. Residues: CASSINQETQYF.

There are a few counts of this clonotype. The V gene is TRBV29-1, the J gene TRBJ1-1; 9 nucleotides line up with TRBD1. The junction had 12 bases not matched to a gene; V was cut back by 7 bases and J by 6 bases. Germline V gene sequence: CDR1 SQVTM, CDR2 ANQGSEA. This CDR3 is 14 amino acids long. The CDR3 DNA is TGCAGCGGACGGGACAGGGAGCCGTGGGCTGAAGCTTTCTTT. This sequence encodes CSGRDREPWAEAFF.